This paragraph reports one T cell receptor beta chain. The antigen remains unidentified. The sample comes from a study of cytomegalovirus exposure and HLA in healthy donors. Study-level results: Association of a missense DCLRE1C variant with TCR beta V- and J-gene trimming was reported in a later analysis. The study designated 160 or so TCR beta chains cytomegalovirus-associated.

This PCR relied on a set of 60 Vbeta primers and 13 Jbeta primers. Clones were sequenced by immunoSEQ multiplex PCR, and TCRdb holds only the in-frame ones, with some missing. The sample includes about 130,000 clones, roughly 80% of them seen just once. CDR1 MDHEN and CDR2 SYDVKM come from the germline V gene. V lost 3 bases and J lost 2, with 13 bases in between. The CDR3 is 15 residues long. This clonotype was sampled from a man aged 30-40 years in good health and CMV-seronegative. This chain connects TRBV28 to TRBJ2-5, with D possibly matching TRBD2 (6 bases). Specimen: PBMCs. Here the CDR3 DNA reads TGTGCCAGCAGTTTCGGCAGCCGGGAGCAAGAGACCCAGTACTTC. Its translation is CASSFGSREQETQYF.